This TCR beta chain emerged from a study of cytomegalovirus exposure and HLA in healthy donors (dated by TCRdb to 2017 to 2019). Study-level background: An earlier analysis of 587 of the donors reported 250 to 350 Gb of sequence data and 117 million unique TCR beta sequences obtained from roughly 170 million T cells. About 280 gigabases of sequencing data and roughly 80 million unique TCR sequences made up an early release that covered 500 to 650 HLA-typed donors. The genetic ancestry cluster associated with self-reported Caucasian donors included roughly 84% of the roughly 400 genotyped donors. The study was designed to test whether signatures of past pathogen exposure could be identified by cataloging public T cell receptors. The study used immunosequencing to profile the T cell repertoires of approximately 650 subjects and linked those repertoires to cytomegalovirus serostatus. In addition to the first cohort of around 670 subjects, a separate validation cohort of approximately 120 different subjects was used. To predict cytomegalovirus infection status, the study combined high-throughput TCR immunosequencing, statistical association of individual TCRs with disease status, and machine learning. A later analysis re-analyzed previously published TCR beta repertoires from about 600 donors and added high-resolution HLA genotyping to study TCR occurrence patterns. The later analysis used no new phenotypic data to find candidate immune exposures, relying instead on TCR beta sequences and their occurrence across donors. An earlier analysis of approximately 640 of the donors applied high-throughput TCR beta sequencing to assess whether each TCR beta V gene segment acted as functional or pseudogenic. Alongside the repertoire data, information on donor age, sex, ethnicity and CMV serostatus was compiled. A later genetic analysis took genome-wide SNP genotypes for about 55% of the roughly 670 donors and used that subset as a discovery cohort. All discovery cohort repertoires had been generated on a single sequencing platform. HLA typing included class I and class II loci at four-digit resolution. The number of typed donors differed by locus: about 620-640 for A, B, C, DRB1 and DQB1; approximately 540 for DQA1; 606 for DPA1; and about 450 for DPB1. Because of strong linkage in the cohort, a handful of DR-DQ haplotypes were treated as single units for association and clustering. Among a few hundred genotyped donors of the cohort, an average of around 240,000 unique TCR beta nucleotide sequences were sequenced per donor, around 20% of them non-productive. Points the paper makes about the study in general: A later analysis found that most CMV-associated TCR beta chains appeared HLA-restricted, with HLA associations seemingly driven largely by CMV exposure. It was suggested by the authors that the approach could potentially be generalized to other disease states and immunological phenotypes. In a later analysis, HLA-associated TCR beta chains showed more clonal expansion and lower generation probabilities than non-associated chains that were equally common. Specific HLA alleles were associated with 15,000 to 20,000 TCR beta sequences at a false discovery rate of 0.05 in a later analysis. An earlier analysis of approximately 540 of the donors showed that most TCR beta V segments appeared in productive rearrangements either about 87% or about 30% of the time, which broadly matched IMGT annotations. Because counts were too low, seventeen rarely observed V segments, including chromosome 9 orphons, were left out of the earlier analysis of 587 of the donors. Assigning TCR associations to individual alleles was difficult when HLA alleles, especially DR and DQ, strongly co-occurred. An association between a missense DCLRE1C variant and V-gene and J-gene trimming of TCR beta chains was found in a later genetic analysis and replicated in an independent cohort. Three of the identified cytomegalovirus-associated TCR beta chains were confirmed in vitro to be specific for cytomegalovirus antigens. According to a later genetic analysis, donors in an Asian-associated ancestry cluster had fewer N-insertions in productive TCRs than the approximately 690-donor mean. According to a later analysis, TCR association rates differed among HLA loci, with DRB1 alleles showing the most associated TCRs and HLA-C alleles showing the fewest. The 87-base-pair reads could not distinguish some IMGT-functional V segments, including TRBV6-2 and TRBV6-3, so those segments were excluded. According to a later analysis, parvovirus B19, influenza, CMV and Epstein-Barr virus appeared linked to several top co-occurrence clusters. The study gave a list of 150 to 200 TCR beta chains associated with cytomegalovirus. The only immune exposure information available for the cohort was CMV serostatus. Linkage disequilibrium might explain the correlated functional status among segregating V segments, but an unknown experimental factor could not be excluded. The presence/absence analyses assumed that sequencing depth was roughly uniform across donors, and that assumption may not be true. A cluster of highly shared sequence variants was judged likely to represent a technical artifact of the sequencing pipeline. Only TCR beta chains were sequenced in this cohort, and the absence of alpha or paired-chain data limited detectable features. Because HLA typing was missing for some donors at each locus, association tests included only the typed subset. While some public TCRs were present in many individuals, most TCR sequences turned up only very rarely across donors. The classifier was reported to diagnose cytomegalovirus status with high specificity and sensitivity in both the original and validation cohorts. A further reported finding was that TCR beta sequences accurately predicted the HLA-A and HLA-B alleles for most subjects in the first cohort.

The cohort consisted of 670 or so healthy bone marrow donors. At the time of sampling, all cohort members were nominally healthy, though unrecorded immune exposures were likely present. The donor was CMV seropositive and was included in the group of 250 to 350 seropositive cohort members. Each donor provided a peripheral blood sample, and peripheral blood mononuclear cells were used for TCR beta sequencing. Genomic DNA was extracted from the blood cell samples with the Qiagen DNeasy Blood Extraction Kit. Concerning this clone: Its antigen is currently not known.

Library preparation used the immunoSEQ multiplex PCR assay. A mixture of 60 forward primers for TCR Vbeta segments and 13 reverse primers for TCR Jbeta segments was used in the multiplex PCR. A multiplex PCR assay on genomic DNA amplified the CDR3 region of rearranged TCR beta genes. On the Illumina HiSeq System, the amplified TCR beta libraries were sequenced as 87-base-pair reads. The paper's processing steps were these. A later analysis counted tens of millions of unique TCR beta chains across the 550 to 700 repertoires, and roughly 9.9 million of these chains were shared by at least two donors. Raw reads were error-corrected and collapsed into unique sequences by a nearest-neighbor algorithm in which closely related sequences were merged to remove PCR and sequencing errors. Alignment of CDR3 sequences to IMGT reference sequences was used to assign V, D and J gene segments. For a sequence to be retained, a match of at least six nucleotides to both a V gene segment and a J gene segment was required. Rearrangements were called productive when the CDR3 lacked stop codons and stayed in frame with V and J; all others were non-productive. Following IMGT convention, CDR3 was defined as the stretch from the second conserved V-encoded cysteine up to the conserved J-encoded phenylalanine. The earlier analysis of some 580 of the donors excluded any sequence lacking an unambiguous match to a single V gene segment. An earlier analysis of almost 600 of the donors classified V segments as functional when productive rearrangements were above 56.7% and as segregating when the standard deviation between donors was above 5%. To diagnose cytomegalovirus status from the catalog of TCR beta chain sequences, a statistical classification framework was built. In a later analysis, TCR nucleotide sequences were compared against IMGT/GENE-DB human TR gene sequences so that V and J genes could be assigned. In a later analysis, CDR3 sequences and most-parsimonious VDJ recombination scenarios were assigned using the TCRdist pipeline. In a later analysis, each TCR beta chain was defined by its CDR3 amino acid sequence together with its V-gene family, and reads without a unique V-gene family were excluded. As a way to deal with suspected cross-contamination and a sequencing artifact, a later analysis dropped roughly 620 nucleotide sequences that were highly shared and had low generation probability. For each public chain, a later analysis derived a clonal expansion index from normalized ranks of inferred template counts within each repertoire. Generation probabilities in a later analysis came from a VDJ recombination model fitted to out-of-frame rearrangements, and those results were checked against IGoR. In a later analysis, hypergeometric tests were used to score TCR-TCR, TCR-HLA and TCR-CMV co-occurrence, with a repertoire-size bias correction applied to TCR pairs. A later analysis estimated false discovery rates by permuting HLA or CMV assignments 20 times. A later analysis grouped co-occurring TCRs with DBSCAN, adding TCRdist sequence similarity when clustering within HLA-allele-positive subsets. Repertoires with fewer than 30,000 or more than 120,000 public chains, plus five repertoires with anomalous nucleotide sharing, were excluded from co-occurrence clustering. In its TCRdb copy, this immuneACCESS table keeps in-frame sequences only and misses some clones. Where compared with another copy, unresolved V genes explain less than half of these, and the others have no known cause. V and J calls and clone size are those listed in that table; D and trimming were worked out from the DNA. The sample table holds approximately 70,000 clones. The ten top clones hold approximately 4.5% of the sample.

Including cysteine and phenylalanine, the CDR3 has 17 amino acids. CDR3 DNA only is kept here, 51 bases in frame from base 1. Here V drops 1 base and J drops 4 bases, and the junction holds 11 bases not matched to any gene. The germline V gene (reference sequence) sets CDR1 to PRHDT and CDR2 to FYEKMQ. The TCR sequence derives from a woman between 35 and 50 years old in good health and CMV-seropositive. This receptor chain uses TRBV13 and TRBJ2-5; 8 central nucleotides agree with TRBD2. Sequenced sample: PBMCs. The CDR3 protein sequence reads: CASSLVVQIAGGETQYF. The base sequence is TGTGCCAGCAGCTTAGTTGTCCAGATTGCGGGAGGAGAGACCCAGTACTTC.